This paragraph reports one TCR beta chain. The antigen is unknown. MiXCR, run by TCRdb on the RT-PCR reads, gives a single entry per CDR3 protein. The table lists fewer than 350,000 distinct CDR3 sequences, roughly a fifth of them singletons, with about 10% in the top ten. Trimming took 6 bases from V and 8 from J; bases not matched to a gene: 3. The CDR3 totals 12 residues. Germline loops: CDR1 KGHSH, CDR2 LQKENI. The data are from a study of response to subunit inactivated influenza vaccine. Study observations and caveats: After each seasonal influenza vaccination, few new T cells are recruited, the authors suggested.

The V gene is TRBV18, the J gene TRBJ2-1; 8 bases map to TRBD1. This receptor was taken from a man aged 50 to 69 who received an inactivated influenza vaccine. Sample: PBMCs from blood, taken approximately 20 months after vaccination. The CDR3 bases are TGTGCCAGCTCCTCGACAGGGGATGAGCAGTTCTTC. Translation: CASSSTGDEQFF.